This TCR beta chain was obtained from a study of response to subunit inactivated influenza vaccine. Study-wide results and limits: Few new T cells, the authors suggested, are recruited by each seasonal influenza vaccination.

In this sample, this clonotype turned up a few times. The antigen is undetermined. Each CDR3 protein gets one entry after TCRdb re-called the RT-PCR reads with MiXCR. The sample holds roughly 760,000 distinct CDR3 sequences, about 20% seen once. The source is a man aged 45-65 years who received an inactivated influenza vaccine. Sequenced here: PBMCs from blood, sampled 4 to 6 days after vaccination.

For the CDR3, the DNA is TGTGCCAGCAGAATGGGGCTAGCGGGAGGTGGTGAGCAGTTCTTC. This sequence encodes CASRMGLAGGGEQFF. The V call is TRBV12-3 or TRBV12-4, the J call TRBJ2-1, with TRBD2 matching over 11 bases. V lost 6 bases to trimming and J lost 9 bases; unmatched junction nucleotides: 10. The CDR3 spans 15 residues.